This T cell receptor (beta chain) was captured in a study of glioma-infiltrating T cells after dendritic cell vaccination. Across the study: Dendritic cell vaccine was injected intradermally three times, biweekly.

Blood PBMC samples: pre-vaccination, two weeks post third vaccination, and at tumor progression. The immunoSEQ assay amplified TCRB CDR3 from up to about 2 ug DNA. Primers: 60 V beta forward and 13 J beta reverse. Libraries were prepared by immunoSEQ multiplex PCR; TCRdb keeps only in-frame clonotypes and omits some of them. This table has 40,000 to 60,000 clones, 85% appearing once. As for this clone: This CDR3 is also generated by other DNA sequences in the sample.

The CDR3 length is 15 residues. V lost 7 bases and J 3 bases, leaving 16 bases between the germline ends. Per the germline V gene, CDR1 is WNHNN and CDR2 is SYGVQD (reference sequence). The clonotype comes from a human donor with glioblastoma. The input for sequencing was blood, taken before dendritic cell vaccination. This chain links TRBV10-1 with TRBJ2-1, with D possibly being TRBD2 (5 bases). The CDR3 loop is CASNLTSGIYNEQFF. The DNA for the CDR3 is TGCGCCAGCAACCTAACTAGTGGGATCTACAATGAGCAGTTCTTC.